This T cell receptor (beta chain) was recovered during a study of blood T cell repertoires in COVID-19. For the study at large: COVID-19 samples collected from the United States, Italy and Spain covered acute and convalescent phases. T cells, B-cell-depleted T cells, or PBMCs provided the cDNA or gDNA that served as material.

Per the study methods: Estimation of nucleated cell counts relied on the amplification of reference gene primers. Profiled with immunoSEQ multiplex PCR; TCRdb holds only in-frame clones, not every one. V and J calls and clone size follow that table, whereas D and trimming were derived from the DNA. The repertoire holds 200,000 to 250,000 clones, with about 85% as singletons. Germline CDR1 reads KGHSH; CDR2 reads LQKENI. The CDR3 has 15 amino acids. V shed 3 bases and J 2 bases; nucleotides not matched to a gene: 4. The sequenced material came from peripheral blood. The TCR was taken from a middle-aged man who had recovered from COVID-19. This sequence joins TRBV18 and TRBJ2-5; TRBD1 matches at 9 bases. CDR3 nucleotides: TGTGCCAGCTCACCGCGACAGGGGGGTCAAGAGACCCAGTACTTC. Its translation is CASSPRQGGQETQYF.